The 21 T cell receptor beta chains presented below share a single source sample, sequenced in a study of cytomegalovirus exposure and HLA in healthy donors. Vbeta (60) and Jbeta (13) primers were used in the PCR. TCRdb's copy holds only in-frame clones and misses some; the assay was immunoSEQ multiplex PCR. In the table there are around 150,000 clones, approximately 80% of which are singletons. Specimen: PBMCs. The receptors stem from a female donor in good health and CMV-seropositive.

The chain carries TRBV2 and TRBJ2-5; possibly TRBD2 for D (5 bases). The CDR3 extends over 13 amino acids. Germline assignment: CDR1 SNHLY and CDR2 FYNNEI. V was pared by 7 bases and J by 1 base, with 10 bases between. The CDR3 DNA reads TGTGCCAGCATAAGACTAATCCAAGAGACCCAGTACTTC. Protein sequence: CASIRLIQETQYF.

The V call is TRBV6-5, the J call TRBJ1-4; 12 nucleotides agree with TRBD1. The J segment lost 7 bases and the V segment lost 6 bases, leaving 3 bases of the junction unmatched. CDR3 length: 14 amino acids. The germline V gene encodes CDR1 MNHEY and CDR2 SVGAGI. The CDR3 sequence is CASSPGQGAEKLFF. CDR3 DNA: TGTGCCAGCAGCCCGGGACAGGGGGCTGAAAAACTGTTTTTT.

The chain uses TRBV5-1 and TRBJ2-7; 8 bases are a match to TRBD1. Germline CDR1 and CDR2: SGHRS and YFSETQ. The V segment lost 4 bases and the J segment 2 bases; nucleotides outside the gene matches: 8. The CDR3 runs to 15 residues. The CDR3 DNA reads TGCGCCAGCAGCAGTGGGGACAGGTGGACCTACGAGCAGTACTTC. Its translation: CASSSGDRWTYEQYF.

The chain links TRBV5-1 to TRBJ2-1, with 12 bases aligning to TRBD2. The CDR3 loop spans 17 amino acids. From germline, CDR1 is SGHRS and CDR2 YFSETQ. J was trimmed by 5 bases and V by 1 base; bases with no gene match: 7. The CDR3 nucleotides read TGCGCCAGCAGCTTGATGTTGTCTAGCGGGAGGGACAATGAGCAGTTCTTC. Protein sequence: CASSLMLSSGRDNEQFF.

The gene calls are TRBV6-1 and TRBJ2-3; TRBD1 matches 9 bases. The germline V gene has CDR1 MNHNS and CDR2 SASEGT. V lost 6 bases to trimming and J lost 4 bases; unmatched junction nucleotides: 8. This CDR3 is built from 15 residues. CDR3 protein: CASREDRGGADTQYF. Written as DNA, the CDR3 is TGTGCCAGCAGGGAGGACAGGGGAGGGGCAGATACGCAGTATTTT.

This clone has just a few counts. The rearrangement links TRBV5-5 to TRBJ2-5; D remains ambiguous. The length of the CDR3 is 12 residues. Germline V gene data show CDR1 as SGHKS and CDR2 as YYEKEE (reference sequence). The V end was cut by 1 base, the J end by 5 bases, with 6 bases between. CDR3 in DNA: TGTGCCAGCAGCTTGATGGAGGAGACCCAGTACTTC. Translated, it gives CASSLMEETQYF. The complete variable domain, with remaining parts taken from reference TRBV5-5 and TRBJ2-5, reads DAGVTQSPTHLIKTRGQQVTLRCSPISGHKSVSWYQQVLGQGPQFIFQYYEKEERGRGNFPDRFSARQFPNYSSELNVNALLLGDSALYLCASSLMEETQYFGPGTRLLVL.

The rearrangement uses TRBV28 and TRBJ2-5, with D possibly TRBD1 on 6 matching bases. The length of the CDR3 is 15 residues. V gave up 2 bases and J gave up 1 base, with 11 bases separating them. Germline assignment: CDR1 MDHEN and CDR2 SYDVKM. CDR3 amino acids: CASSLDRTAQETQYF. DNA of the CDR3: TGTGCCAGCAGTTTAGACCGGACAGCCCAAGAGACCCAGTACTTC.

This sequence joins TRBV7-2 and TRBJ2-1, with 14 bases lining up with TRBD2. The length of the CDR3 is 15 residues. The germline gives CDR1 SGHTA, CDR2 FQGNSA. V shed 3 bases and J 9 bases; nucleotides not matched to a gene: 4. In DNA form, the CDR3 reads TGTGCCAGCAGCTTGACTAGCGGGAGGGGGGTTGAGCAGTTCTTC. This codes for CASSLTSGRGVEQFF.

The genes are TRBV7-8 and TRBJ2-3; 10 bases match TRBD2. The length of the CDR3 is 15 residues. The junction had 7 bases not matched to a gene; V was cut back by 5 bases and J by 5 bases. Germline-derived CDR1 and CDR2 are SGHVS and FQNEAQ. CDR3 DNA: TGTGCCAGCAGCAAAGCGGGGGGGCGCAGAGATACGCAGTATTTT. Its translation: CASSKAGGRRDTQYF.

This clone has a single count. This chain links TRBV4-1 with TRBJ1-2, with TRBD1 identical over 8 bases. Germline assignment: CDR1 MGHRA and CDR2 YSYEKL. There are 12 residues in the CDR3. The trim removed 1 base at V and 14 bases at J, leaving 6 bases unmatched. This CDR3 reads CASSQGRTGRTF. The CDR3 nucleotides read TGCGCCAGCAGCCAAGGAAGGACAGGGCGGACCTTC.

The rearrangement links TRBV4-1 to TRBJ1-5, with a possible D match to TRBD1 (6 bases). The CDR3 sequence is 14 residues long. Trimming removed 3 bases at V and 4 bases at J, with 10 bases between. Looked up from germline, CDR1 is MGHRA and CDR2 is YSYEKL. CDR3 DNA: TGCGCCAGCAGCCACGGACAGCAGAATCAGCCCCAGCATTTT. Protein sequence: CASSHGQQNQPQHF.

With regard to this clone: Mismatch with germline at one junction end may stem from a read error. The chain recombines TRBV7-9 with TRBJ2-7, with D perhaps TRBD2 (6 bases). Germline lookup yields CDR1 SEHNR and CDR2 FQNEAQ (reference sequence). This CDR3 has 14 residues. The CDR3 spells CSSSGGAAAYEQYF. CDR3 DNA: TGTTCCAGCAGCGGAGGGGCGGCTGCCTACGAGCAGTACTTC.

V is TRBV7-2 and J is TRBJ2-2; TRBD1 is a possible D gene (6 bases). V lost 3 bases and J 4 bases, leaving 9 bases between the germline ends. The CDR3 totals 14 residues. Germline V gene lookup returns CDR1 SGHTA and CDR2 FQGNSA. The DNA for the CDR3 is TGTGCCAGCAGCTTGAGACAGGTCACCGGGGAGCTGTTTTTT. This gives the protein CASSLRQVTGELFF.

This clone came up a few times. The chain links TRBV2 to TRBJ1-6; TRBD1 agrees at 9 bases. V was clipped by 6 bases and J by 7 bases; unmatched bases: 7. Germline CDR1 is SNHLY and CDR2 is FYNNEI. The length of the CDR3 is 15 residues. CDR3 residues: CASRTGTGYNSPLHF. CDR3 nucleotides: TGTGCCAGCAGGACCGGGACAGGGTACAATTCACCCCTCCACTTT. Combining the CDR3 with reference TRBV2 and TRBJ1-6 gives the whole variable domain EPEVTQTPSHQVTQMGQEVILRCVPISNHLYFYWYRQILGQKVEFLVSFYNNEISEKSEIFDDQFSVERPDGSNFTLKIRSTKLEDSAMYFCASRTGTGYNSPLHFGNGTRLTVT.

The chain uses TRBV21-1 and TRBJ2-1; the table's D call, TRBD2, has no DNA check behind it. TRBV21-1 constitutes a pseudogene. This CDR3 is built from 17 residues. The CDR3: CASSETSGVSSYNEQFF. CDR3 nucleotide sequence: TGTGCCAGCAGCGAGACTAGCGGGGTTAGCTCCTACAATGAGCAGTTCTTC.

The chain uses TRBV5-4 and TRBJ2-7; 9 bases line up with TRBD1. The J segment lost 5 bases and the V segment lost 3 bases, leaving 12 bases of the junction unmatched. Germline V gene lookup returns CDR1 SGHNT and CDR2 YYREEE (reference sequence). The CDR3 has 16 amino acids. DNA of the CDR3: TGTGCCAGCAGCTCAACCGGGACAGGGTTGGCGCACGAGCAGTACTTC. Translation gives CASSSTGTGLAHEQYF.

CDR3 protein: CAIRSTGTGSTDTQYF. In DNA form, the CDR3 reads TGTGCCATCAGATCGACCGGGACAGGGAGCACAGATACGCAGTATTTT. This chain connects TRBV10-3 to TRBJ2-3; TRBD1 aligns across 9 bases. After removal of 6 bases from V and 0 bases from J, the junction contained 7 bases not matched to a gene. CDR3 size: 16 residues. The germline gives CDR1 ENHRY, CDR2 SYGVKD.

The chain uses TRBV27 and TRBJ1-1, with 8 bases identical to TRBD1. V lost 5 bases, J lost 5 bases, and 10 bases stayed unmatched. The germline V gene encodes CDR1 MNHEY and CDR2 SMNVEV (reference sequence). There are 15 residues in the CDR3. CDR3: CASSLRTGPATEAFF. The CDR3 region has the DNA TGTGCCAGCAGTCTCCGGACAGGGCCTGCGACTGAAGCTTTCTTT.

The chain is built from TRBV2 and TRBJ2-7; no reliable D call. The CDR3 runs 14 residues. The V gene lost 7 bases and the J gene lost 2 bases, with 15 bases spanning the gap. The V gene's germline CDR1 is SNHLY and CDR2 FYNNEI. This CDR3 reads CASTPPVRTYEQYF. The DNA for the CDR3 is TGTGCCAGCACCCCCCCCGTCAGAACCTACGAGCAGTACTTC.

The rearrangement uses TRBV2 and TRBJ2-7, with 8 bases that match TRBD2. The germline V gene encodes CDR1 SNHLY and CDR2 FYNNEI. The V segment lost 6 bases and the J segment 0 bases; nucleotides outside the gene matches: 13. This CDR3 contains 17 residues. For the CDR3, the DNA is TGTGCCAGCAGCAGGCGGGGGCTAGCGGGCGACTCCTACGAGCAGTACTTC. It codes for CASSRRGLAGDSYEQYF.

The gene calls are TRBV30 and TRBJ1-5; 10 nucleotides agree with TRBD1. This CDR3 is built from 16 residues. Germline trimming cut 2 bases from V and 0 bases from J; bases unmatched to any gene: 4. In germline, CDR1 is GTSNPN, CDR2 SVGIG (reference sequence). The CDR3 sequence: CAWSMRTGGSNQPQHF. The CDR3 nucleotides read TGTGCCTGGAGTATGCGGACAGGGGGTAGCAATCAGCCCCAGCATTTT.